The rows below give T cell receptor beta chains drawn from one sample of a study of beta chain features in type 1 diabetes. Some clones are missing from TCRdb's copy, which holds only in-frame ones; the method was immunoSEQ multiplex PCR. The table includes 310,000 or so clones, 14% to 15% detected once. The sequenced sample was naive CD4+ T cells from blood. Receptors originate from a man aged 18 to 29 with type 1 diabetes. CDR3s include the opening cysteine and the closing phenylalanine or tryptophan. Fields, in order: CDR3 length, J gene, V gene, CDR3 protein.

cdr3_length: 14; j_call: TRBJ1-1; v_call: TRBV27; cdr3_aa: CASRLNRGGTEAFF
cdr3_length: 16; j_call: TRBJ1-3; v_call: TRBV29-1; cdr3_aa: CSVEDRAGHSGNTIYF
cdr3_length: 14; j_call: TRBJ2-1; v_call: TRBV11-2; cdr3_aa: CASSSRVSSNEQFF
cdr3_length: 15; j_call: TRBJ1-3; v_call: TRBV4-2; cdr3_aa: CASSSRQGSGNTIYF
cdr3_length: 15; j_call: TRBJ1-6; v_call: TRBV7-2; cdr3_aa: CASSWGTGVNSPLHF
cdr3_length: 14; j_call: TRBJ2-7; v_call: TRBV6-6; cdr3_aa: CATSGLAGDYEQYF
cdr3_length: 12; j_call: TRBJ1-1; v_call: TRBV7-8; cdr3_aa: CASSLGSTEAFF
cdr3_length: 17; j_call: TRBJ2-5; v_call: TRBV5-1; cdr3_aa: CASSLSGTSGGAETQYF
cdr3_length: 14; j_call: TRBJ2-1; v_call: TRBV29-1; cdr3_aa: CSVGVLAVYNEQFF
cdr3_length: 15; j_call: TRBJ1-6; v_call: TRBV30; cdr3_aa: CAWSVRTGPNSPLHF
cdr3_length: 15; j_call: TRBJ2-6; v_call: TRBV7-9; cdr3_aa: CASSLGQSGANVLTF
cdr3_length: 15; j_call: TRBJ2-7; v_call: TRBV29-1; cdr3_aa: CSVEDRGTGPYEQYF
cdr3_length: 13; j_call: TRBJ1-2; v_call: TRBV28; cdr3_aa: CASSPGQNYGYTF
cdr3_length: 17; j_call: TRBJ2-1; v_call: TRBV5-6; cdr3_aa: CASSWELAGGGYNEQFF
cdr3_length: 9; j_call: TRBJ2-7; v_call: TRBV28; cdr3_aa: CATPGRGDF
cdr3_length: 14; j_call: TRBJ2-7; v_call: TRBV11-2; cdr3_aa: CASSPRDKYAEQYF
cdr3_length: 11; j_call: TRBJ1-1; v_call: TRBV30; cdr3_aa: CAWRRRTEAFF
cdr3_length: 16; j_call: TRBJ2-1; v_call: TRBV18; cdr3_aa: CASSPPSRGAYNEQFF
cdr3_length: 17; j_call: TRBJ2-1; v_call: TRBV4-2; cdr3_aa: CASSQRGPGTGHNEQFF
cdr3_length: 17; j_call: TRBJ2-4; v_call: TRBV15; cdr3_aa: CATSRVGGGSAKNIQYF
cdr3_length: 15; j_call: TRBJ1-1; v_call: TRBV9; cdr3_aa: CASSVGGRMNTEAFF
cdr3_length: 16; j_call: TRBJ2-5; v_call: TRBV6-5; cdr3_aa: CASSYSGTISVETQYF
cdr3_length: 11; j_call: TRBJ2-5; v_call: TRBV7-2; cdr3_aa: CASSPYLVQYF
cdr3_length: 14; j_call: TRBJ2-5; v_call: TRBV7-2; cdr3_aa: CASSRSSGEETQYF
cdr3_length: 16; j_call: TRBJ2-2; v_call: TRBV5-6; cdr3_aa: CASSFLTGWVSGELFF
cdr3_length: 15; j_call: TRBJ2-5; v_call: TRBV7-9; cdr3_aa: CASSSSAGGSETQYF
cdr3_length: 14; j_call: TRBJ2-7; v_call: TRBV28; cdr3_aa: CASSQWQGSYEQYF
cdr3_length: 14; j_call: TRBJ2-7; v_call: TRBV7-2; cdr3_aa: CASRSRDSVYEQYF
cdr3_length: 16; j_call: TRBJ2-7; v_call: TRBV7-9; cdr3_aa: CASASPGTGFIYEQYF
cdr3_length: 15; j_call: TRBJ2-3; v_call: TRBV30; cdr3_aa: CAWCRTGSSTDTQYF
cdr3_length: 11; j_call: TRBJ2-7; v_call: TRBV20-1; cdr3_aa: CSARRDYEQYF
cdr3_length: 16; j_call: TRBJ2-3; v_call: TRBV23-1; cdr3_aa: CASSQSSREYLRTQYF
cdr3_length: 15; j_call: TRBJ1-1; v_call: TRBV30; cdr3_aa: CAWSVRGAMNTEAFF
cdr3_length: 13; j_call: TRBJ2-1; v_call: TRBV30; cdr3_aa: CAWRRTAYNEQFF
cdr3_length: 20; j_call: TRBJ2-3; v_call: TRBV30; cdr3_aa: CAWSVRRFPLPPTSTDTQYF
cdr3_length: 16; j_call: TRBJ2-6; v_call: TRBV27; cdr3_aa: CASWTGDRDGANVLTF
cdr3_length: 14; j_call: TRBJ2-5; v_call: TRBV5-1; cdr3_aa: CASSLNPGQETQYF
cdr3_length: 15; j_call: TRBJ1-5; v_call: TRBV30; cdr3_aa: CAWSAAGANYQPQHF
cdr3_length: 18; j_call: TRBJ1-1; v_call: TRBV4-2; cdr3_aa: CASSQETAGGSWNTEAFF
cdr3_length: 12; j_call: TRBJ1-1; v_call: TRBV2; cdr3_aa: CAAQGFRAEAFF
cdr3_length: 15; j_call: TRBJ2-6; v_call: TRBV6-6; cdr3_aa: CASSHTGAGANVLTF
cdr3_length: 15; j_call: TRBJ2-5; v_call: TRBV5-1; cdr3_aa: CASSLAASGGETQYF
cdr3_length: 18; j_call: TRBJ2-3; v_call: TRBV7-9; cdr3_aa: CASSLGASGSAGTDTQYF
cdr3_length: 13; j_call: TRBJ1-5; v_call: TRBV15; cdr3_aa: CATSSAARQPQHF
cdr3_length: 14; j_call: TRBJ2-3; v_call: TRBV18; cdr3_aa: CASSLGTRADTQYF
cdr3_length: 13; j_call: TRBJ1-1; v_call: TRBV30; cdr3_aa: CAWQGDSYTEAFF
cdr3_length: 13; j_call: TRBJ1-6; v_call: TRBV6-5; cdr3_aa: CASSYSRDSPLHF
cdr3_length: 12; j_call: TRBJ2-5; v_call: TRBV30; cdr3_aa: CAWSGQGKTQYF
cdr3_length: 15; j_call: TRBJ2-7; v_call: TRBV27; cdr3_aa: CASDTPGQGPYEQYF
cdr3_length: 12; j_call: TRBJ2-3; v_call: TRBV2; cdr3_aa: CASTAGQDTQYF
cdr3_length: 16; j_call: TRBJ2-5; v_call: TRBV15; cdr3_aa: CATSISRQGPQETQYF
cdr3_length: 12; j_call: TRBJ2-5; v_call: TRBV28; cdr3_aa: CASGSRQETQYF
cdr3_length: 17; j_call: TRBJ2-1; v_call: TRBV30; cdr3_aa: CAWSVLRTSGAPNEQFF
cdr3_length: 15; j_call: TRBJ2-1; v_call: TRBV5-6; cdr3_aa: CASSLIAGRSNEQFF
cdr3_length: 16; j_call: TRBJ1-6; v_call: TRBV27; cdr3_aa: CASSPMQGNNNSPLHF